The T cell receptor (beta chain) under discussion was sequenced for a study of T-cell memory formation after mild COVID-19. Study-wide background: TCR clusters showed largely donor specificity. Whole-study results and caveats: CD4+ bias marked clones expanding day 15 to 37, unlike balanced contracting clones. Contracting clones localized mainly to CM and EM when CD4+ and mainly to EMRA when CD8+. Unconfirmed was the SARS-CoV-2 specificity of second-wave clones that peaked on day 37.

TCRdb itself ran the 5' RACE reads through MiXCR, one entry per CDR3 protein. The repertoire holds about 620,000 distinct CDR3 sequences, with approximately 18% as singletons. This CDR3 spans 12 amino acids. The germline V gene has CDR1 ENHRY and CDR2 SYGVKD. V was shortened by 8 bases and J by 8 bases, with 15 bases between the two germline ends. This clonotype was observed a few times. The antigen remains unidentified. The TCR comes from an adult woman who had mild COVID-19 (a few samples of this study predate the infection). Cell type and time point are not known. The sample comprised PBMCs or a T cell subset sorted from them (not recorded which). The V and J genes are TRBV10-3 and TRBJ1-2; D possibly corresponds to TRBD1 (6 bases). This chain's CDR3 is CAIFGGAHGYTF. Here the CDR3 DNA reads TGTGCCATCTTCGGGGGGGCCCACGGCTACACCTTC.